Each of the 26 T cell receptor beta chains below was sequenced from the same sample in a study of T cell clonality in common variable immunodeficiency. TCRdb's copy holds only in-frame clones and misses some; the assay was immunoSEQ multiplex PCR. Observed in the sample are more than 30,000 clones, none of them singletons. The sequencing input was peripheral blood mononuclear cells. The receptor source for this set is a person aged 18-70 years in good health.

This clone occurred many times. The read halts 3 residues ahead of the CDR3 end, with the missing end drawn from the germline J gene. V usage is TRBV19 and J usage is TRBJ1-1, with a possible D match to TRBD1 (5 bases). Trimming left V 5 bases short and J 3 bases short, with 10 bases between. The V gene's germline CDR1 is LNHDA and CDR2 SQIVND (reference sequence). This CDR3 spans 13 amino acids. The CDR3 sequence is CASSYQGDTEAFF. The CDR3 DNA, read in part, is TGTGCCAGTAGTTATCAGGGAGACACTGAA.

The sample holds many counts of this clone. Sequencing ends 3 residues short of the CDR3 end; the germline J gene provides the rest. J is TRBJ1-1 and V is TRBV7-2, with no clear D. The V end lost 1 base, the J end lost 0 bases, and 9 bases lay between the germline ends. From germline, CDR1 is SGHTA and CDR2 FQGNSA. CDR3 size: 15 residues. CDR3 loop: CASSLGPGLNTEAFF. Incomplete CDR3 DNA: TGTGCCAGCAGCTTAGGCCCGGGTCTGAACACTGAA.

This clone was counted at least ten times. The read is 3 residues too short to cover the CDR3 end, so that end is filled in from the germline J gene. The chain has TRBV7-9 and TRBJ2-6, with unresolved D. In germline, CDR1 is SEHNR, CDR2 FQNEAQ (reference sequence). Trimming cost V 3 bases and J 3 bases, with 3 bases left between them. The CDR3 contains 13 residues. Partial CDR3 DNA: TGTGCCAGCAGCTTCGGTGGGGCCAACGTC. Translated: CASSFGGANV. From start to end, the CDR3 is CASSFGGANVLTF. Combining the CDR3 with reference TRBV7-9 and TRBJ2-6 gives the whole variable domain DTGVSQNPRHKITKRGQNVTFRCDPISEHNRLYWYRQTLGQGPEFLTYFQNEAQLEKSRLLSDRFSAERPKGSFSTLEIQRTEQGDSAMYLCASSFGGANVLTFGAGSRLTVL.

This clone was picked up many times. A read error may produce the germline difference seen at one junction end. The CDR3 spells CASGTGTQYF. The CDR3 bases that were read are TGTGCCTCAGGGACAGGTACG. The rearrangement joins TRBV19 to TRBJ2-3; 8 bases agree with TRBD1. Read coverage stops 3 residues before the CDR3 terminus; the germline J gene supplies the remainder. CDR3 size: 10 residues. Germline CDR1 LNHDA, CDR2 SQIVND (reference sequence).

This clone has a count of ten or more. The DNA ends 3 residues before the CDR3 does, and the rest of the CDR3 is filled in from the germline J gene. The chain is built from TRBV18 and TRBJ1-5, with TRBD1 matching over 7 bases. This CDR3 is built from 16 residues. CDR1 is KGHSH, CDR2 LQKENI, per germline. The junction had 6 bases not matched to a gene; V was cut back by 1 base and J by 3 bases. CDR3: CASSPQGAGNNQPQHF. CDR3 DNA, as far as it was read: TGTGCCAGCTCACCACAGGGGGCAGGGAACAATCAGCCC.

This clone was counted only a few times. The junction departs from the called germline gene at one end, perhaps through a read error. The CDR3 end is not reached by the read, which stops 3 residues before it; the germline J gene fills it in. The chain carries TRBV7-7 and TRBJ2-3, with TRBD2 identical over 9 bases. This CDR3 is built from 14 residues. Germline CDR1 is SSHAT and CDR2 is FNYEAQ (reference sequence). The CDR3 reads CASSFERGEETQYF. The CDR3 bases that were read are TGTGCTAGCAGCTTCGAGCGGGGGGAAGAGACG.

There are many counts of this clone. The CDR3 end falls 3 residues outside the read, so it is completed with the germline J gene. This chain uses TRBV19 with TRBJ2-2; the D gene is possibly TRBD2 (6 bases). Per germline, CDR1 LNHDA and CDR2 SQIVND (reference sequence). The CDR3 is 15 residues long. V was clipped by 7 bases and J by 4 bases, with 16 bases between them. CDR3 bases read: TGTGCCAGTACGTGGAGGCGGGAAGGCACCGGGGAG. Its protein product is CASTWRREGTGE. The entire CDR3 sequence reads CASTWRREGTGELFF.

This clone was observed many times. The read is 3 residues too short to cover the CDR3 end, so that end is filled in from the germline J gene. This sequence joins TRBV11-3 and TRBJ2-3, with TRBD2 as a possible D gene (5 bases). The germline gives CDR1 SGHNT, CDR2 YENEEA. CDR3 length: 13 residues. V was cut by 6 bases and J by 5 bases, with 12 bases left in between. The CDR3 is CASSLLGVDTQYF. The CDR3 DNA, read in part, is TGTGCCAGCAGTTTACTAGGAGTAGATACG.

This clone was seen ten or more times. The read gets to within 3 residues of the CDR3 end, and the germline J gene fills in the rest. J is TRBJ2-7 and V is TRBV30; 7 nucleotides match TRBD1. V trimming: 0 bases; J trimming: 1 base; junction bases outside the gene matches: 3. The CDR3 spans 14 residues. Germline V gene sequence: CDR1 GTSNPN, CDR2 SVGIG (reference sequence). The CDR3 bases that were read are TGTGCCTGGAGTGTCCGGGGACAGTCCTACGAG. It yields the protein CAWSVRGQSYE. The whole CDR3 reads CAWSVRGQSYEQYF.

CDR3 bases read: TGTGCCAGCAGTATTAATCGGGATGGC. Protein product: CASSINRDG. The CDR3 in full is CASSINRDGYTF. The V gene is TRBV2, the J gene TRBJ1-2; D is unresolved. From the germline J gene comes the end of the CDR3, since the read stops 3 residues before it. The CDR3 extends over 12 amino acids. Trimming shortened V by 5 bases and J by 6 bases, and 10 bases separated the two germline ends. CDR1 is SNHLY, CDR2 FYNNEI, per germline.

This clone appeared many times. The CDR3 is cut off 3 residues early in the read; its end comes from the germline J gene. The genes are TRBV5-1 and TRBJ2-3; D gene ambiguous. Germline values: CDR1 SGHRS, CDR2 YFSETQ. Trimming took 0 bases from V and 2 from J, leaving 7 bases between them. CDR3 length: 14 residues. The CDR3 spells CASSLEVPTDTQYF. The CDR3 bases that were read are TGCGCCAGCAGCTTGGAGGTCCCCACAGATACG.

To note about this clone: The read ends 3 residues early relative to the CDR3; the germline J gene fills the gap. This sequence joins TRBV6-1 and TRBJ2-7; a weak D match, TRBD1 (6 bases). The CDR3 spans 13 residues. The V and J ends lost 4 bases and 6 bases respectively, with 13 bases between them. The germline gives CDR1 MNHNS, CDR2 SASEGT. The DNA read from the CDR3 is TGTGCCAGCAGTGCCACAGGGACCTGCGAG. This translates into CASSATGTCE. The full CDR3 protein is CASSATGTCEQYF.

On this clone: The read ends 3 residues early relative to the CDR3; the germline J gene fills the gap. The gene calls are TRBV30 and TRBJ1-1, with 8 bases lining up with TRBD1. The J segment lost 1 base and the V segment lost 7 bases, leaving 14 bases of the junction unmatched. Germline CDR1 reads GTSNPN; CDR2 reads SVGIG (reference sequence). The CDR3 sequence is 16 residues long. CDR3 sequence reads: CALHKAGGAGNTEAFF. The sequenced part of the CDR3 DNA is TGTGCCTTGCATAAGGCAGGGGGCGCGGGGAACACTGAA.

Worth noting for this clone: The CDR3 is cut off 3 residues early in the read; its end comes from the germline J gene. The rearrangement uses TRBV7-9 and TRBJ2-6; 7 nucleotides line up with TRBD1. Germline V gene sequence: CDR1 SEHNR, CDR2 FQNEAQ (reference sequence). This CDR3 is built from 14 residues. The part of the CDR3 DNA that was read is TGTGCTGACAGGGAAAGCTCTGGGGCCAACGTC. It translates to CADRESSGANV. The entire CDR3 is CADRESSGANVLTF.

The table lists this clone with many counts. The DNA ends 3 residues before the CDR3 does, and the rest of the CDR3 is filled in from the germline J gene. The V call is TRBV5-1, the J call TRBJ2-7, with TRBD1 identical over 10 bases. V shed 3 bases, J shed 3 bases, and the junction held 6 bases outside the gene matches. CDR3 size: 15 residues. Germline CDR1 and CDR2: SGHRS and YFSETQ. The chain's CDR3 is CASSSRTGGGYEQYF. The sequenced CDR3 bases are TGCGCCAGCAGCTCAAGGACAGGGGGAGGCTACGAG. Together with reference TRBV5-1 and TRBJ2-7, the CDR3 gives the full variable domain: KAGVTQTPRYLIKTRGQQVTLSCSPISGHRSVSWYQQTPGQGLQFLFEYFSETQRNKGNFPGRFSGRQFSNSRSEMNVSTLELGDSALYLCASSSRTGGGYEQYFGPGTRLTVT.

The table lists this clone with many counts. The read finishes 3 residues shy of the CDR3 end, and the germline J gene is used to complete it. The chain joins TRBV15 to TRBJ2-2; 7 bases fit TRBD1. The germline CDR1 and CDR2 sequences are LNHNV and YYDKDF (reference sequence). V shed 2 bases, J shed 6 bases, and the junction held 6 bases outside the gene matches. This CDR3 is built from 15 residues. The CDR3 loop is CATSRSTGYPGELFF. CDR3 DNA, as far as it was read: TGTGCCACCAGCAGATCGACAGGGTATCCCGGGGAG.

This clone was observed many times. Incomplete CDR3 DNA: TGTGCCAGCAGCTTACTGGGCAGTAATTCACCC. This gives the protein CASSLLGSNSP. The CDR3 in its entirety is CASSLLGSNSPLHF. V is TRBV7-8 and J is TRBJ1-6; D gene unclear. The read finishes 3 residues shy of the CDR3 end, and the germline J gene is used to complete it. The V and J ends lost 2 bases and 6 bases respectively, with 8 bases between them. The CDR3 runs 14 residues. Germline loops: CDR1 SGHVS, CDR2 FQNEAQ.

At least ten counts were recorded for this clone. The read terminates 3 residues before the CDR3 end, so the remaining end is supplied by the germline J gene. The chain combines TRBV18 with TRBJ1-1; D uncertain. The CDR3 length is 14 residues. Trimming removed 1 base from V and 3 bases from J, with 9 bases in between. The germline gives CDR1 KGHSH, CDR2 LQKENI. CDR3 in amino acids: CASSPRHTDTEAFF. Incomplete CDR3 DNA: TGTGCCAGCTCACCACGTCATACGGACACTGAA.

This clone was detected ten times or more. Read sequence stops 3 residues before the CDR3 end, and the germline J gene provides the missing end. The rearrangement uses TRBV5-1 and TRBJ2-5; 7 nucleotides line up with TRBD2. Germline CDR1 reads SGHRS; CDR2 reads YFSETQ. With V trimmed by 4 bases and J by 5 bases, 8 bases remained unmatched. The CDR3 runs to 14 residues. CDR3 DNA, as far as it was read: TGCGCCAGCAGCCCTGGACTAGTCCAGGAGACC. Its translation is CASSPGLVQET. The whole CDR3 protein is CASSPGLVQETQYF.

This clone has a handful of counts. The CDR3 loop reads CASSFGQGLSYEQYF. CDR3 DNA (partial): TGTGCCAGCAGCTTTGGACAGGGGTTATCCTACGAG. The genes are TRBV5-5 and TRBJ2-7; 9 nucleotides agree with TRBD1. The CDR3 extends 3 residues past the end of the read, so its final part is completed from the germline J gene. The CDR3 extends over 15 amino acids. Germline CDR1 reads SGHKS; CDR2 reads YYEKEE (reference sequence). J gave up 1 base and V 2 bases, and 4 bases lay outside the gene matches.

This clone was seen repeatedly, ten times or more. The DNA ends 3 residues before the CDR3 does, and the rest of the CDR3 is filled in from the germline J gene. V is TRBV5-1 and J is TRBJ2-2, with 9 bases matching TRBD2. This CDR3 spans 15 amino acids. The V gene end was trimmed by 6 bases and the J gene end by 2 bases; junction bases not matched to a gene: 5. CDR1 and CDR2 (germline): SGHRS, YFSETQ. The CDR3 bases that were read are TGCGCCAGCACGACTAGCGGAGGAAACACCGGGGAG. It specifies CASTTSGGNTGE. In full, the CDR3 is CASTTSGGNTGELFF.

This clone occurred many times. The missing CDR3 end, 3 residues past where the read stops, is filled in from the germline J gene. The V call is TRBV18, the J call TRBJ1-1; D is perhaps TRBD1 (6 bases). Germline CDR1 KGHSH, CDR2 LQKENI. The V end lost 2 bases, the J end lost 3 bases, and 10 bases lay between the germline ends. The CDR3 has 14 amino acids. The CDR3 bases that were read are TGTGCCAGCTCACCATCAGGGGCTGACACTGAA. It is translated as CASSPSGADTE. The whole CDR3 protein is CASSPSGADTEAFF.

This clone was found many times. The read is 3 residues too short to cover the CDR3 end, so that end is filled in from the germline J gene. The chain carries TRBV9 and TRBJ2-2; no firm D call. This CDR3 comprises 14 residues. The ends were cut back, 0 bases at V and 7 bases at J, with 10 bases in the middle. From germline, CDR1 is SGDLS and CDR2 YYNGEE. The CDR3 loop is CASSVEYRVGELFF. CDR3 bases read: TGTGCCAGCAGCGTAGAATATAGAGTCGGGGAG.

In this sample, this clone turned up a few times. The chain's CDR3 is CASSISEGLNSPLFF. The sequenced part of the CDR3 DNA is TGTGCCAGTAGTATCTCTGAGGGACTCAATTCACCG. The V and J genes are TRBV19 and TRBJ2-2; D might be TRBD2 (6 bases). The read finishes 3 residues shy of the CDR3 end, and the germline J gene is used to complete it. The CDR3 runs to 15 residues. Germline CDR1 and CDR2: LNHDA and SQIVND (reference sequence).

This clone has at least ten counts. The read halts 3 residues ahead of the CDR3 end, with the missing end drawn from the germline J gene. V gene TRBV30 combines with J gene TRBJ1-3; D is possibly TRBD1 (6 bases). The germline V gene has CDR1 GTSNPN and CDR2 SVGIG (reference sequence). Trimming removed 5 bases at V and 2 bases at J, with 10 bases between. The CDR3 contains 13 residues. CDR3 DNA, as far as it was read: TGTGCCTGGGAACAGGGAGCTGGAAACACC. Its protein is CAWEQGAGNT. The complete CDR3 sequence is CAWEQGAGNTIYF.

Concerning this clone itself: The read terminates 3 residues before the CDR3 end, so the remaining end is supplied by the germline J gene. The V call is TRBV20-1, the J call TRBJ1-5; 8 bases align to TRBD1. The CDR3 consists of 15 residues. Unmatched junction bases numbered 11, after V lost 6 bases and J lost 4 bases. Germline CDR1 DFQATT, CDR2 SNEGSKA (reference sequence). The part of the CDR3 DNA that was read is TGCAGTGCCGCAGGGGGCCTACAAGCTAATCAGCCC. Protein sequence: CSAAGGLQANQP. Given in full, the CDR3 is CSAAGGLQANQPQHF.